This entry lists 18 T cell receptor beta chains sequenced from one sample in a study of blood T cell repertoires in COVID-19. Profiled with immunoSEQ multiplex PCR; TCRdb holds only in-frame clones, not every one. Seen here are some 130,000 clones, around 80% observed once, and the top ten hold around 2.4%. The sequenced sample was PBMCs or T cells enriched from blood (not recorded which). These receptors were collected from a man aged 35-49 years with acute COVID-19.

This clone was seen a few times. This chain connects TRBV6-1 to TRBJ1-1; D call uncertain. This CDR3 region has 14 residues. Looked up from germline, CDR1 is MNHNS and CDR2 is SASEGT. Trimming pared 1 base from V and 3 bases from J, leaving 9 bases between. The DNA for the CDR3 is TGTGCCAGCAGTGAAGTCGAGGTGTACACTGAAGCTTTCTTT. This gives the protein CASSEVEVYTEAFF.

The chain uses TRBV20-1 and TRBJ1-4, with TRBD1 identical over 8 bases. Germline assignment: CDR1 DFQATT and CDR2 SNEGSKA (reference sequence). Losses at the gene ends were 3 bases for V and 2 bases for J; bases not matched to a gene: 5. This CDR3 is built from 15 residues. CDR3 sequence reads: CSASGQGGTNEKLFF. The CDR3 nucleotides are TGCAGTGCTAGTGGACAGGGTGGTACTAATGAAAAACTGTTTTTT.

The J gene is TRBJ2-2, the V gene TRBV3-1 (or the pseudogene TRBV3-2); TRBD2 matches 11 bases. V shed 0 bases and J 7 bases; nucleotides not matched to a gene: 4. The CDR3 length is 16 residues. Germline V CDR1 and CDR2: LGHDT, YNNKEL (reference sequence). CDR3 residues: CASSQEASGRHGELFF. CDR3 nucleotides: TGTGCCAGCAGCCAAGAGGCTAGCGGGAGGCACGGGGAGCTGTTTTTT.

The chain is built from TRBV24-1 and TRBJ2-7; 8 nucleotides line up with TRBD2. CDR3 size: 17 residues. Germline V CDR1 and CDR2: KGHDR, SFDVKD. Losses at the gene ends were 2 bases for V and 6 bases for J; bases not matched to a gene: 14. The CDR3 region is CATSDSRTSRSLSEQYF. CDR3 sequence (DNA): TGTGCCACCAGTGATTCTCGGACTAGCCGCTCCCTATCCGAGCAGTACTTC.

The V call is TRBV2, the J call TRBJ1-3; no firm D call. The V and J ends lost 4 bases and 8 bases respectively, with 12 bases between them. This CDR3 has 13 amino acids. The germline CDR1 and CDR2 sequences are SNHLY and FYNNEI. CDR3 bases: TGTGCCAGCAGTGTAGGAGGGTGGGACACCATATATTTT. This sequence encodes CASSVGGWDTIYF.

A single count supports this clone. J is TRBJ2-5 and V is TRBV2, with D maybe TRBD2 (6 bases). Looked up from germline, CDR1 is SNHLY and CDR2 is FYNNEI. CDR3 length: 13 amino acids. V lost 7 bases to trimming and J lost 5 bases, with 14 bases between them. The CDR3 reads CASTAGPRETQYF. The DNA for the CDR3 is TGTGCCAGCACGGCGGGACCTAGGGAGACCCAGTACTTC.

CDR3: CASGTGAVNNSPLHF. Here the CDR3 DNA reads TGTGCCAGCGGAACAGGGGCCGTTAATAATTCACCCCTCCACTTT. The rearrangement uses TRBV28 and TRBJ1-6; 7 bases align to TRBD1. V gave up 8 bases and J gave up 5 bases; unmatched junction bases: 9. Per germline, CDR1 MDHEN and CDR2 SYDVKM. The CDR3 is made up of 15 amino acids.

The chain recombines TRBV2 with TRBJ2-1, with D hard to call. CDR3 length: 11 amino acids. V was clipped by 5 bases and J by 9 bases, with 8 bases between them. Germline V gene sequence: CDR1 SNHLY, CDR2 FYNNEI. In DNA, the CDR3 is TGTGCCAGCAGTCGCGGTCGTGAGCAGTTCTTC. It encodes CASSRGREQFF.

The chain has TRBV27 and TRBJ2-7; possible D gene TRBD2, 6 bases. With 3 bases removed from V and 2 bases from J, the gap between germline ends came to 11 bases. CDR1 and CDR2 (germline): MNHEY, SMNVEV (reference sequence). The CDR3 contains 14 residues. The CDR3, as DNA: TGTGCCAGCAGTTTGAGGGACTTCGCCTACGAGCAGTACTTC. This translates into CASSLRDFAYEQYF.

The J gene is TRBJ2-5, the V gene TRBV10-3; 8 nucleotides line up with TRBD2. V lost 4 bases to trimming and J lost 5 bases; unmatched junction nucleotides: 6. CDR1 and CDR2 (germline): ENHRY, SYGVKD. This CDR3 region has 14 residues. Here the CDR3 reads CAISAGGGRETQYF. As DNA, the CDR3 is TGTGCCATCAGTGCTGGCGGGGGGCGGGAGACCCAGTACTTC.

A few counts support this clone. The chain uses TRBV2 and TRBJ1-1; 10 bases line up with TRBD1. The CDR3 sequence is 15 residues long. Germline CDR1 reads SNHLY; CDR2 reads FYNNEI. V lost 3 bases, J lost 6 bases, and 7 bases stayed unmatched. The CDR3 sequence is CASSDRLGTGAEAFF. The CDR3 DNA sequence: TGTGCCAGCAGTGACCGCTTAGGGACAGGGGCTGAAGCTTTCTTT.

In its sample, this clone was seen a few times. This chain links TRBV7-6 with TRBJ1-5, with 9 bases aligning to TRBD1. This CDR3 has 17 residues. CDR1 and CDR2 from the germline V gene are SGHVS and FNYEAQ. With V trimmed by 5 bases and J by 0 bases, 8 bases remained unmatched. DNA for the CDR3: TGTGCCAGCAGCCCCGGGACAGGGTCCTTTAGCAATCAGCCCCAGCATTTT. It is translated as CASSPGTGSFSNQPQHF.

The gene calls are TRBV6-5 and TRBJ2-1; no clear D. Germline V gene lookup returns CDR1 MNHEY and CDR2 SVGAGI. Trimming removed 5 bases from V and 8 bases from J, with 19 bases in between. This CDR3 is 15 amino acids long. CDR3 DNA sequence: TGTGCCAGCAGTAGAGAGATACAGTTAGGTTATGAGCAGTTCTTC. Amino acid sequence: CASSREIQLGYEQFF.

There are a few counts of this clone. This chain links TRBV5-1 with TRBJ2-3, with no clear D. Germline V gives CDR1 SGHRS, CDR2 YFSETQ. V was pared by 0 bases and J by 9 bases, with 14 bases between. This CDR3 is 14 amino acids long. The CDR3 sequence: CASSLVSGWWTQYF. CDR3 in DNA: TGCGCCAGCAGCTTGGTTTCCGGGTGGTGGACGCAGTATTTT.

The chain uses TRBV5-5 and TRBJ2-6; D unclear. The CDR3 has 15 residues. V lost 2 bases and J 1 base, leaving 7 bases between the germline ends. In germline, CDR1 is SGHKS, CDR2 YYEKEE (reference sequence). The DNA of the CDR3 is TGTGCCAGCAGCTTTGAGGTATCTGGGGCCAACGTCCTGACTTTC. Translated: CASSFEVSGANVLTF. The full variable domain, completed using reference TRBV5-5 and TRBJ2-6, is DAGVTQSPTHLIKTRGQQVTLRCSPISGHKSVSWYQQVLGQGPQFIFQYYEKEERGRGNFPDRFSARQFPNYSSELNVNALLLGDSALYLCASSFEVSGANVLTFGAGSRLTVL.

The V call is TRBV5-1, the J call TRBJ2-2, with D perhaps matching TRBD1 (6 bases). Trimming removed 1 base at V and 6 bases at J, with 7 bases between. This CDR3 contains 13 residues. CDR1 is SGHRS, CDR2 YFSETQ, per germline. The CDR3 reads CASSLTGPGELFF. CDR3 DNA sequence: TGCGCCAGCAGCTTGACAGGGCCCGGGGAGCTGTTTTTT.

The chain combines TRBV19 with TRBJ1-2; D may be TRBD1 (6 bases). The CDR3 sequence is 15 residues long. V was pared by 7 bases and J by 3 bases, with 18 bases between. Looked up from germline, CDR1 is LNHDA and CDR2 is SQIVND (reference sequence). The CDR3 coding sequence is TGTGCCAGTACCATGTGGGGGCGGCAGGACTATGGCTACACCTTC. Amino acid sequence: CASTMWGRQDYGYTF.

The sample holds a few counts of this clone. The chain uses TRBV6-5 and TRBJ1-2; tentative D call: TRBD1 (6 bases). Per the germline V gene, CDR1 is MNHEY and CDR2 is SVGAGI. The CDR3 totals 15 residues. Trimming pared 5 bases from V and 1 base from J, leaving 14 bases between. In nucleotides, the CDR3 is TGTGCCAGCAGTAGTCCGGGACACCTTAACTATGGCTACACCTTC. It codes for CASSSPGHLNYGYTF.